This T cell receptor beta chain was sequenced for a study of blood T cell repertoires in COVID-19. Study-level information: The analysed material was cDNA or gDNA that came from T cells, B-cell-depleted T cells, or PBMCs.

Some clones are missing from TCRdb's copy, which holds only in-frame ones; the method was immunoSEQ multiplex PCR. The table shows 110,000 to 150,000 clones, with 79% occurring only once. V was shortened by 0 bases and J by 5 bases, with 5 bases between the two germline ends. The CDR3 spans 13 residues. The germline CDR1 and CDR2 sequences are SGHVS and FQNEAQ. The J gene is TRBJ1-5, the V gene TRBV7-8; no clear D gene. The TCR comes from a man in his fifties or sixties with active or convalescent COVID-19. The sequenced sample was peripheral blood. The CDR3 DNA follows: TGTGCCAGCAGCTTAGCCCGTGATCAGCCCCAGCATTTT. Protein sequence: CASSLARDQPQHF.